These 13 T cell receptor beta chains came from one sample sequenced in a study of blood T cell repertoires in COVID-19. TCRdb keeps only in-frame clones here, not all; method: immunoSEQ multiplex PCR. The profile shows about 250,000 clones, around 89% of them singletons. Sequenced material: PBMCs or T cells enriched from blood (not recorded which). The receptors stem from a woman in her forties or fifties who had recovered from COVID-19.

The chain has TRBV15 and TRBJ2-1; no reliable D call. Germline CDR1 and CDR2: LNHNV and YYDKDF (reference sequence). V shed 1 base and J shed 1 base, with 8 bases lying between them. The CDR3 extends over 15 amino acids. In DNA form, the CDR3 reads TGTGCCACCAGCAGAGCCACAAAGTCCTACAATGAGCAGTTCTTC. It is translated as CATSRATKSYNEQFF.

This chain uses TRBV14 with TRBJ1-3, with TRBD1 matching over 8 bases. V shed 4 bases, J shed 4 bases, and the junction held 18 bases outside the gene matches. CDR3 length: 19 residues. Germline CDR1 and CDR2: SGHDN and FVKESK. The CDR3: CASSPRQGLLTALGNTIYF. Written as DNA, the CDR3 is TGTGCCAGCAGCCCGCGACAGGGGCTTTTGACAGCTCTCGGAAACACCATATATTTT.

The chain joins TRBV7-9 to TRBJ2-3, with D unresolved. With 5 bases removed from V and 1 base from J, the gap between germline ends came to 4 bases. Germline V gene data show CDR1 as SEHNR and CDR2 as FQNEAQ (reference sequence). The CDR3 sequence is 12 residues long. In nucleotides, the CDR3 is TGTGCCAGCAGCCCCGGCACAGATACGCAGTATTTT. Its protein product is CASSPGTDTQYF.

This chain uses TRBV20-1 with TRBJ2-1; 9 nucleotides match TRBD2. This CDR3 spans 14 amino acids. The germline CDR1 and CDR2 sequences are DFQATT and SNEGSKA (reference sequence). Unmatched junction bases numbered 6, after V lost 3 bases and J lost 6 bases. The CDR3 loop is CSASASGAPNEQFF. The CDR3 bases are TGCAGTGCTAGTGCTAGCGGGGCCCCCAATGAGCAGTTCTTC.

The chain recombines TRBV7-3 with TRBJ1-6, with a weak D call TRBD1 (5 bases). This CDR3 contains 14 residues. The germline V and J ends were trimmed by 4 bases and 7 bases, with 11 bases remaining between them. Per germline, CDR1 SGHTA and CDR2 FQGTGA. The CDR3 reads CASSSQGRNSPLHF. Here the CDR3 DNA reads TGTGCCAGCAGCTCCCAGGGCCGAAATTCACCCCTCCACTTT.

This chain uses TRBV5-1 with TRBJ2-5; 11 bases map to TRBD2. Per the germline V gene, CDR1 is SGHRS and CDR2 is YFSETQ. V trimming: 4 bases; J trimming: 1 base; junction bases outside the gene matches: 6. The CDR3 is 16 residues long. The CDR3 DNA sequence: TGCGCCAGCAGCAGGGGGACTAGCGGCGGCCAAGAGACCCAGTACTTC. Translated, it gives CASSRGTSGGQETQYF.

There are a few counts of this clone. This chain uses TRBV28 with TRBJ1-2, with 9 bases that match TRBD1. Germline V lookup: CDR1 MDHEN, CDR2 SYDVKM. The ends lost 6 bases at V and 4 bases at J; junction bases unmatched: 9. The CDR3 extends over 15 amino acids. CDR3 nucleotides: TGTGCCAGCAGCAGAAAGGGACAGGGAGTCTATGGCTACACCTTC. It yields the protein CASSRKGQGVYGYTF.

The chain uses TRBV7-9 and TRBJ1-2; D ambiguous. V was cut by 5 bases and J by 8 bases, with 18 bases left in between. Germline V gives CDR1 SEHNR, CDR2 FQNEAQ (reference sequence). The CDR3 contains 14 residues. The CDR3 reads CASSEEVVRRGYTF. DNA of the CDR3: TGTGCCAGCAGCGAGGAGGTAGTCAGAAGGGGCTACACCTTC.

The gene calls are TRBV7-3 and TRBJ2-1; 7 bases align to TRBD1. This CDR3 contains 15 residues. Germline assignment: CDR1 SGHTA and CDR2 FQGTGA. Germline trimming cut 6 bases from V and 7 bases from J; bases unmatched to any gene: 12. The CDR3 loop reads CASSFVRQGRNEQFF. The CDR3 DNA reads TGTGCCAGCAGTTTCGTAAGACAGGGAAGGAATGAGCAGTTCTTC.

The chain links TRBV5-4 to TRBJ2-3, with a tentative D call TRBD1 (6 bases). Per the germline V gene, CDR1 is SGHNT and CDR2 is YYREEE (reference sequence). Trimming stripped 5 bases from V and 0 bases from J, with 10 bases between. This CDR3 spans 14 amino acids. DNA for the CDR3: TGTGCCAGCAGTCGGGACATAAGCACAGATACGCAGTATTTT. Encoded protein: CASSRDISTDTQYF.

The rearrangement joins TRBV11-3 to TRBJ2-2; 7 bases match TRBD2. V lost 5 bases to trimming and J lost 6 bases; unmatched junction nucleotides: 6. There are 14 residues in the CDR3. In germline, CDR1 is SGHNT, CDR2 YENEEA. In DNA form, the CDR3 reads TGTGCCAGCAGCCCCGGGAGGCTGTCCGGGGAGCTGTTTTTT. Its protein product is CASSPGRLSGELFF.

The genes are TRBV5-1 and TRBJ1-1; unclear D gene. The germline V gene encodes CDR1 SGHRS and CDR2 YFSETQ. CDR3 size: 15 residues. Trimming left V 0 bases short and J 0 bases short, with 9 bases between. The CDR3 region has the DNA TGCGCCAGCAGCTTGGTAGCTGTAATGAACACTGAAGCTTTCTTT. Translating gives CASSLVAVMNTEAFF. Full variable domain (outside the CDR3, taken from reference TRBV5-1 and TRBJ1-1): KAGVTQTPRYLIKTRGQQVTLSCSPISGHRSVSWYQQTPGQGLQFLFEYFSETQRNKGNFPGRFSGRQFSNSRSEMNVSTLELGDSALYLCASSLVAVMNTEAFFGQGTRLTVV.

The chain employs TRBV5-1 and TRBJ1-3; D gene ambiguous. The germline CDR1 and CDR2 sequences are SGHRS and YFSETQ. Trimming stripped 0 bases from V and 1 base from J, with 14 bases between. The CDR3 extends over 17 amino acids. The CDR3 DNA reads as TGCGCCAGCAGCTTGGCTCCGGGAGGGAAGTCTGGAAACACCATATATTTT. It specifies CASSLAPGGKSGNTIYF.